These T cell receptor beta chains were read from a single sample in a study of identifying expanded T cells in peripheral blood. Sequencing was performed with immunoSEQ multiplex PCR; in TCRdb, only in-frame clones are kept and a portion is missing. The sample holds 80,000 to 95,000 clones, more than 70% seen once. The sequencing input was blood. Source of these receptors: a person aged 18 to 70 in good health. CDR3s include the opening cysteine and the closing phenylalanine or tryptophan. Fields, in order: D gene, J gene, V gene, clone size, CDR3 DNA, CDR3 protein. A D gene is named only where the DNA matches it firmly. Clone size is not always given. Where it is, it says once, few, many or a class for expanded clones.

>TRBD2|TRBJ2-1|TRBV15|-
TGTGCCACCGGCAGAGATTTAAGTGGGACTAGCGGCTACAATGAGCAGTTCTTC
CATGRDLSGTSGYNEQFF
>-|TRBJ2-2|TRBV21-1|-
TGTGCCAGCAGCATAAAACAGGGGGCGTTACCCGGGGAGCTGTTTTTT
CASSIKQGALPGELFF
>-|TRBJ2-2|TRBV7-2|-
TGTGCCAGCAGCTCCACCCTCGGGCCAGTGTCCGGGGAGCTGTTTTTT
CASSSTLGPVSGELFF
>TRBD1|TRBJ1-1|TRBV5-1|-
TGCGCCAGCAGCTTGGGCGGGGGACAGGGGGCCATGAACACTGAAGCTTTCTTT
CASSLGGGQGAMNTEAFF
>TRBD2|TRBJ2-5|TRBV4-1|-
TGCGCCAGCAGCCTTGTCCCGGGACTAGCGGGGGGACCTCAAGAGACCCAGTACTTC
CASSLVPGLAGGPQETQYF
>TRBD1|TRBJ2-3|TRBV5-8|-
TGTGCCAGCAGCCTGGTGGGACAGGGGCCAGATACGCAGTATTTT
CASSLVGQGPDTQYF
>-|TRBJ2-2|TRBV5-1|-
TGCGCCAGCAGCTCCCTAAACCAGACCTTAACCGGGGAGCTGTTTTTT
CASSSLNQTLTGELFF
>TRBD2|TRBJ2-2|TRBV29-1|-
TGCAGCGTTGGGTCGGGAGGGCCCGTCGGGGAGCTGTTTTTT
CSVGSGGPVGELFF
>-|TRBJ2-2|TRBV28|-
TGTGCCCCCCGAGTAGGCGTCCCTACCACCGGGGAGCTGTTTTTT
CAPRVGVPTTGELFF
>TRBD2|TRBJ2-7|TRBV25-1|few
TGTGCCAGCAGTGAACACGGGACTAGCGGGGCAAACGAGCAGTACTTC
CASSEHGTSGANEQYF
>-|TRBJ2-2|TRBV6-4|-
TGTGCCAGCAGTGACAGGGCCGACACCGGGGAGCTGTTTTTT
CASSDRADTGELFF
>-|TRBJ2-1|TRBV29-1|-
TGCAGCGTTGAAGCTGGGGGATCTTTAGCCTACAATGAGCAGTTCTTC
CSVEAGGSLAYNEQFF
>-|TRBJ1-5|TRBV6-1|-
TGTGCCAGCAGTGAATTTACGACTGGACGGCATCAGCCCCAGCATTTT
CASSEFTTGRHQPQHF
>-|TRBJ2-7|TRBV5-1|-
TGCGCCAGCAGCTCAGGTCCTGGGGAGCAGTACTTC
CASSSGPGEQYF
>-|TRBJ1-5|TRBV5-6|-
TGTGCCAGCAGCTTGGTGGATCAGCCCCAGCATTTT
CASSLVDQPQHF
>-|TRBJ2-3|TRBV9|-
TGTGCCAGCAGCGTTGGTTTAGGTCAGGGGACAGATACGCAGTATTTT
CASSVGLGQGTDTQYF
>-|TRBJ2-5|TRBV6-5|-
TGTGCCAGCAGAAGTACGGCTCAAGAGACCCAGTACTTC
CASRSTAQETQYF
>-|TRBJ2-5|TRBV19|-
TGTGCCACCCTAGGGCAGACTGACCGCGGGGAGACCCAGTACTTC
CATLGQTDRGETQYF
>TRBD1|TRBJ2-5|TRBV28|-
TGTGCCAGCAGCAATTACAGGGGAAGCGCGCAAGAGACCCAGTACTTC
CASSNYRGSAQETQYF
>-|TRBJ1-1|TRBV6-6|-
TGTGCCAGCAGTTACGACGGACAACGATGGACTGAAGCTTTCTTT
CASSYDGQRWTEAFF
>TRBD1|TRBJ2-7|TRBV6-5|-
TGTGCCAGCAGATCCTATGACAGGGGGCACGAGCAGTACTTC
CASRSYDRGHEQYF
>-|TRBJ1-6|TRBV28|-
TGTGCCAGCAGCCCCTATAGTCCGGGGTTATATTCACCCCTCCACTTT
CASSPYSPGLYSPLHF
>TRBD2|TRBJ2-2|TRBV9|once
TGTGCCAGCAGTGCCACTAGCGGGGGGGCGACAGGGGAGCTGTTTTTT
CASSATSGGATGELFF
>TRBD1|TRBJ1-4|TRBV19|-
TGTGCCAGTAGTATGGGGGACAGCACAAATGAAAAACTGTTTTTT
CASSMGDSTNEKLFF
>-|TRBJ2-3|TRBV7-2|once
TGTGCCAGCAGCTTAACAGGGCCAGATACGCAGTATTTT
CASSLTGPDTQYF
>-|TRBJ1-6|TRBV18|-
TGTGCCAGCTCACCTACAGGAGCTTATAATTCACCCCTCCACTTT
CASSPTGAYNSPLHF
>-|TRBJ1-1|TRBV18|-
TGTGCCAGCTCACCGAACGGGGGTAACGCTGAAGCTTTCTTT
CASSPNGGNAEAFF
>-|TRBJ2-6|TRBV19|-
TGTGCCAGTAGTATTCTGGCCTCTGGGGCCAACGTCCTGACTTTC
CASSILASGANVLTF
>TRBD2|TRBJ2-1|TRBV7-6|-
TGTGCCAGCAGTCTTAGCGGGGGGGACTACAATGAGCAGTTCTTC
CASSLSGGDYNEQFF
>-|TRBJ1-2|TRBV5-8|-
TGTGCCAGCAGCCTCGGGACCTCTAACTATGGCTACACCTTC
CASSLGTSNYGYTF
>-|TRBJ1-4|TRBV6-4|-
TGTGCCAGCAGCCCACAGGAAGGAACTAATGAAAAACTGTTTTTT
CASSPQEGTNEKLFF
>TRBD1|TRBJ2-3|TRBV7-7|-
TGTGCCAGCAGCTTTGGGGACAGGGGGTCCGCAGATACGCAGTATTTT
CASSFGDRGSADTQYF
>TRBD1|TRBJ1-4|TRBV7-2|-
TGTGCCAGCAGCCTCAACGGACAGGGGGGGCGTGAAAAACTGTTTTTT
CASSLNGQGGREKLFF
>-|TRBJ1-4|TRBV7-2|-
TGTGCCAGCACCCCCCGGGTGGGCCGGGCTAATGAAAAACTGTTTTTT
CASTPRVGRANEKLFF
>-|TRBJ2-7|TRBV11-3|-
TGTGCCAGCAGCTTAGTAGGGATCTCCTACGAGCAGTACTTC
CASSLVGISYEQYF
>TRBD1|TRBJ1-2|TRBV6-6|-
TGTGCCAGCAGGCGGACAGGGGGCGACTATGGCTACACCTTC
CASRRTGGDYGYTF
>-|TRBJ2-7|TRBV9|-
TGTGCCAGCAGCGTAAGGGCGACCAGCTCCTACGAGCAGTACTTC
CASSVRATSSYEQYF
>-|TRBJ1-1|TRBV28|-
TGTGCCTGCGTCGGCAACACTGAAGCTTTCTTT
CACVGNTEAFF
>-|TRBJ1-6|TRBV18|-
TGTGCCAGCTCAAACAGTCATAATTCACCCCTCCACTTT
CASSNSHNSPLHF
>TRBD1|TRBJ2-7|TRBV5-1|-
TGCGCCAGCAGCGCGGCTCCGGGACAGGGCTTTGGGGAGCAGTACTTC
CASSAAPGQGFGEQYF
>-|TRBJ1-1|TRBV7-9|few
TGTGCCAGCAGCGTCGCGGGGTCGGGCACTGAAGCTTTCTTT
CASSVAGSGTEAFF
>-|TRBJ2-2|TRBV11-3|-
TGTGCCAGCAGCGGTCCACCAGAGGAGCTGTTTTTT
CASSGPPEELFF
>-|TRBJ1-6|TRBV7-8|-
TGTGCCAGCAGCTTAGATAGGGGCCGTTATTCACCCCTCCACTTT
CASSLDRGRYSPLHF